This T cell receptor (beta chain) was sequenced in a study of cytomegalovirus exposure and HLA in healthy donors. Across the study: A prior analysis found about 120 million unique TCR beta sequences from some 200 million T cells. The early release's HLA-typed donors yielded 78 million or so unique TCRs. Study-level findings and limits: A likely sequencing artifact accounted for one observed cluster of highly shared sequence variants.

A multiplex PCR was run with 60 Vbeta primers and 13 Jbeta primers. The protocol was immunoSEQ multiplex PCR, while the TCRdb copy is restricted to in-frame clones and leaves out a portion. Of around 100,000 clones listed, 67% were seen once; the top ten hold under 2.5%. Comments on this clone: The antigen is unknown.

This TCR was recovered from a man aged 30-40 years in good health and CMV-seronegative. Sequenced material: PBMCs.

In nucleotides, the CDR3 is TGTGCCAGCAGCTCGGGAGGGGACCAACTGTTTTTT. It is translated as CASSSGGDQLFF. The chain joins TRBV7-8 to TRBJ1-4, with a weak D call TRBD1 (5 bases). Trimming took off 4 bases at V and 12 bases at J, with 12 bases between the two ends. CDR3 size: 12 residues. CDR1 is SGHVS and CDR2 is FQNEAQ in the germline V gene.